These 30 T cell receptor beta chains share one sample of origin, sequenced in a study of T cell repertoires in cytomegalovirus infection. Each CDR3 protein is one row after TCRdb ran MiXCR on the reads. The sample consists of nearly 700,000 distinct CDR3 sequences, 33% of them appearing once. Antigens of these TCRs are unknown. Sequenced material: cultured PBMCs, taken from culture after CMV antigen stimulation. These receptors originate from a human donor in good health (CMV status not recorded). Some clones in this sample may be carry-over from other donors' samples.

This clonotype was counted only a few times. CDR3 bases: TGTGCCAGCAGTGTGTCGGACCGGGTCCGCGAGCAGTACTTC. Protein product: CASSVSDRVREQYF. The chain links TRBV28 to TRBJ2-7; no reliable D call. V shed 5 bases and J shed 6 bases, with 17 bases lying between them. CDR1 is MDHEN and CDR2 is SYDVKM in the germline V gene. CDR3 length equals 14 residues.

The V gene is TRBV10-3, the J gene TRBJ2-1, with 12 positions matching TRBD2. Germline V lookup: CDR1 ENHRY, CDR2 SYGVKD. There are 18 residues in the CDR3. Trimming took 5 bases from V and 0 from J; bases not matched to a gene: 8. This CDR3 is CAISSGLAGGSSYNEQFF. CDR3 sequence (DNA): TGTGCCATCAGTTCTGGGCTAGCGGGGGGGAGCTCCTACAATGAGCAGTTCTTC.

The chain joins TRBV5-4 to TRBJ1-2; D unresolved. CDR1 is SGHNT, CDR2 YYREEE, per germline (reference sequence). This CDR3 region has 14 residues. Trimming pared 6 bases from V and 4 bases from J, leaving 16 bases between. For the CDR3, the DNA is TGTGCCAGCACCACGGCCGCACCGAGCTATGGCTACACCTTC. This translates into CASTTAAPSYGYTF. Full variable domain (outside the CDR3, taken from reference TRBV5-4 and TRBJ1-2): ETGVTQSPTHLIKTRGQQVTLRCSSQSGHNTVSWYQQALGQGPQFIFQYYREEENGRGNFPPRFSGLQFPNYSSELNVNALELDDSALYLCASTTAAPSYGYTFGSGTRLTVV.

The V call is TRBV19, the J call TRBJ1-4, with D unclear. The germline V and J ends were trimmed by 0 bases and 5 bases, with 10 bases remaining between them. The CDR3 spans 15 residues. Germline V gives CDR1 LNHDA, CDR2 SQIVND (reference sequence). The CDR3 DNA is TGTGCCAGTAGTATAGACGCGGGCGCGAATGAAAAACTGTTTTTT. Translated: CASSIDAGANEKLFF.

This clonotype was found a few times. CDR3 amino acids: CASSPLFSGSYNEQFF. For the CDR3, the DNA is TGTGCCAGCAGTCCCCTTTTTAGCGGGTCCTACAATGAGCAGTTCTTC. The chain joins TRBV6-5 to TRBJ2-1, with 7 bases identical to TRBD2. Germline trimming cut 5 bases from V and 1 base from J; bases unmatched to any gene: 8. CDR3 length: 16 residues. Per the germline V gene, CDR1 is MNHEY and CDR2 is SVGAGI.

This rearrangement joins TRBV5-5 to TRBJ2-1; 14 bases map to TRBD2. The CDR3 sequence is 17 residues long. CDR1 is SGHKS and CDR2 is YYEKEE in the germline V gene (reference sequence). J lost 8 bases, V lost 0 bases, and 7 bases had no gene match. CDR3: CASSLAVTSGGVDEQFF. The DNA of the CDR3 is TGTGCCAGCAGCTTGGCCGTGACTAGCGGGGGGGTTGATGAGCAGTTCTTC.

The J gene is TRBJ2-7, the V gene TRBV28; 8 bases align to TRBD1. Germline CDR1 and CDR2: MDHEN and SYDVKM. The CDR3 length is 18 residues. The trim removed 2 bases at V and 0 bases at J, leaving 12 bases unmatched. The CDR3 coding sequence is TGTGCCAGCAGTTTACTTCGGACAGGGTCACTTAGCTCCTACGAGCAGTACTTC. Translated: CASSLLRTGSLSSYEQYF.

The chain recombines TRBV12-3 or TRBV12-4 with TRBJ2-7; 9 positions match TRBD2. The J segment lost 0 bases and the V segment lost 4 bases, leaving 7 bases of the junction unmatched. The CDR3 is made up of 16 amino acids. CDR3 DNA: TGTGCCAGCAGTTGGGAAGCGGGAGGATACTCCTACGAGCAGTACTTC. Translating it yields CASSWEAGGYSYEQYF.

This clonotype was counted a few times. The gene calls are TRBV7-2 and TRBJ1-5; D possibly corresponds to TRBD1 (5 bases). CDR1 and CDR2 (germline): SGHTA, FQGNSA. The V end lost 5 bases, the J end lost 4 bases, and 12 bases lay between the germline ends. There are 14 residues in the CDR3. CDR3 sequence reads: CASSSTGFNQPQHF. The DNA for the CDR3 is TGTGCCAGCAGCAGCACAGGTTTTAATCAGCCCCAGCATTTT.

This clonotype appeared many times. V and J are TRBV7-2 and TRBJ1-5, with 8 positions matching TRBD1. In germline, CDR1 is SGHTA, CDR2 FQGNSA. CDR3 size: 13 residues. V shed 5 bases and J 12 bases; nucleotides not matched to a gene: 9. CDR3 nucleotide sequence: TGTGCCAGCAGCATCGGACAGGGTTCACTCCAGCATTTT. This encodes CASSIGQGSLQHF.

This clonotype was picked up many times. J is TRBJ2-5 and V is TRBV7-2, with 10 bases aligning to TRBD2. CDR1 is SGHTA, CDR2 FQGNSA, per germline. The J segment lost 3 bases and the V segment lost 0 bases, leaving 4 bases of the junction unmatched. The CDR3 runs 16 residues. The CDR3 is CASSLARLAGEETQYF. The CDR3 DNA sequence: TGTGCCAGCAGCTTAGCGCGTCTAGCGGGAGAAGAGACCCAGTACTTC.

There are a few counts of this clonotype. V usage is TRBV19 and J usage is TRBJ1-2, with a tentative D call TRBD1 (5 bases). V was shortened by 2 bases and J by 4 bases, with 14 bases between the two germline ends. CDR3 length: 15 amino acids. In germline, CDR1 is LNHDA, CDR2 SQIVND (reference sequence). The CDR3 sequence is CASSITLRQTYGYTF. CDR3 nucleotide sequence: TGTGCCAGTAGTATAACCCTCCGACAGACCTATGGCTACACCTTC. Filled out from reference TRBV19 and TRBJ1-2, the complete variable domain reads DGGITQSPKYLFRKEGQNVTLSCEQNLNHDAMYWYRQDPGQGLRLIYYSQIVNDFQKGDIAEGYSVSREKKESFPLTVTSAQKNPTAFYLCASSITLRQTYGYTFGSGTRLTVV.

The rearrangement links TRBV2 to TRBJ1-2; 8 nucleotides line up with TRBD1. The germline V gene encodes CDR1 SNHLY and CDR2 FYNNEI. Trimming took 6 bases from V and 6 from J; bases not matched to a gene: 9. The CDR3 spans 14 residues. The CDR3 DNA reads TGTGCCAGCAGACCCGGACAGGGCGGCCATGGCTACACCTTC. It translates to CASRPGQGGHGYTF.

CDR3 protein: CASSFGTSQYEQYF. DNA of the CDR3: TGTGCCAGCAGCTTCGGGACATCACAATACGAGCAGTACTTC. The V call is TRBV5-4, the J call TRBJ2-7; TRBD1 might be the D (6 bases). Trimming shortened V by 2 bases and J by 4 bases, and 13 bases separated the two germline ends. This CDR3 is built from 14 residues. The V gene's germline CDR1 is SGHNT and CDR2 YYREEE (reference sequence).

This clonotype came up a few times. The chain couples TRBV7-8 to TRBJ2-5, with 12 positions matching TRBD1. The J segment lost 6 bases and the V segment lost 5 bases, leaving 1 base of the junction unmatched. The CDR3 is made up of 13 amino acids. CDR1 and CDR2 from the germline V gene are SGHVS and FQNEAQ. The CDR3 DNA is TGTGCCAGCAGCCGGGACAGGGGGCAGACCCAGTACTTC. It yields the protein CASSRDRGQTQYF.

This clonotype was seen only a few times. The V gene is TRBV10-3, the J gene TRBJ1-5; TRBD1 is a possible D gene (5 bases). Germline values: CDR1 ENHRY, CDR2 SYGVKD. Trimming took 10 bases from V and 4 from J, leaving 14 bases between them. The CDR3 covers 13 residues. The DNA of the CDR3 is TGTGCCACAACGGACGGGGGGAATCAGCCCCAGCATTTT. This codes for CATTDGGNQPQHF.

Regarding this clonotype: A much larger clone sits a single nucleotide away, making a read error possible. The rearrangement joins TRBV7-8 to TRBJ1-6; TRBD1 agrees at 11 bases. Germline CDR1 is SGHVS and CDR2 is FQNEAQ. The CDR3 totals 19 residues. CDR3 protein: CASSLDGQGASSYDSPLHF. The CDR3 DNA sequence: TGTGCCAGCAGCTTAGACGGACAGGGGGCAAGCTCCTATGATTCACCCCTCCACTTT.

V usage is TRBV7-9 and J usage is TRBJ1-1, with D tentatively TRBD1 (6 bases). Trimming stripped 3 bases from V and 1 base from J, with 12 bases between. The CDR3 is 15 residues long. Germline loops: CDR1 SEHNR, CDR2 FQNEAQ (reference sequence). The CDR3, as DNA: TGTGCCAGCAGCTTCCCGGGGGCGAGGAACACTGAAGCTTTCTTT. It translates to CASSFPGARNTEAFF. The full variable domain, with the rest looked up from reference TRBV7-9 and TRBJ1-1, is DTGVSQNPRHKITKRGQNVTFRCDPISEHNRLYWYRQTLGQGPEFLTYFQNEAQLEKSRLLSDRFSAERPKGSFSTLEIQRTEQGDSAMYLCASSFPGARNTEAFFGQGTRLTVV.

As DNA, the CDR3 is TGTGCCAGCAGTTATTTCCGGGACCGGGGAACCTACGAGCAGTACTTC. This translates into CASSYFRDRGTYEQYF. V and J are TRBV6-5 and TRBJ2-7, with D perhaps assigned TRBD1 or TRBD2 (5 bases each). The germline gives CDR1 MNHEY, CDR2 SVGAGI. This CDR3 is built from 16 residues. Trimming cost V 3 bases and J 2 bases, with 17 bases left between them.

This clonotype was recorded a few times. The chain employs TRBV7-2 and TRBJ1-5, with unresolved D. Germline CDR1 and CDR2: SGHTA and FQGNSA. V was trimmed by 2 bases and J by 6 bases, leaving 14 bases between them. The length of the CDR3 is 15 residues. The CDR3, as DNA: TGTGCCAGCAGCTTAACGTCATTTGCGGGTCAGCCCCAGCATTTT. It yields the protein CASSLTSFAGQPQHF.

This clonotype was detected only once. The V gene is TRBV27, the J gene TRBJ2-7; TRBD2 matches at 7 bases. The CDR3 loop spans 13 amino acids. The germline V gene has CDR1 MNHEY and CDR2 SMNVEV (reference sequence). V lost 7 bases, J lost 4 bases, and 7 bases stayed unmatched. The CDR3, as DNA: TGTGCCAGCATCCCCCCGGGGGGTTACGAGCAGTACTTC. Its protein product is CASIPPGGYEQYF.

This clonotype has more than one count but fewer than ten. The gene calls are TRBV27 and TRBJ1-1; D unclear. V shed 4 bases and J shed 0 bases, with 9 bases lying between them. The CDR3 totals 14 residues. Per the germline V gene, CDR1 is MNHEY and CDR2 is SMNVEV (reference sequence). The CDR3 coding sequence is TGTGCCAGCAGTTCACGAACACTGAACACTGAAGCTTTCTTT. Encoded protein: CASSSRTLNTEAFF.

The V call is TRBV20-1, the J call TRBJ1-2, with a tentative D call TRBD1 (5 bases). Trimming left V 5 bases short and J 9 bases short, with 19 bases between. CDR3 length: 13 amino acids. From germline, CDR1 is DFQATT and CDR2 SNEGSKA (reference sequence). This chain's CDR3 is CSALLMGVESYTF. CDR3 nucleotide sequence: TGCAGTGCTCTTCTCATGGGGGTCGAGAGCTACACCTTC.

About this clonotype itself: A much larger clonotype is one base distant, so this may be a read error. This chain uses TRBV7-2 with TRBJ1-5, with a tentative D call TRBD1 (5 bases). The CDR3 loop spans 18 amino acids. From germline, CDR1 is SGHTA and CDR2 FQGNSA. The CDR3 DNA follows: TGTGGCAGCAGCTCCCTGGGGCACCACCTTCTTAGCAATCAGCCCCAGCATTTT. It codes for CGSSSLGHHLLSNQPQHF.

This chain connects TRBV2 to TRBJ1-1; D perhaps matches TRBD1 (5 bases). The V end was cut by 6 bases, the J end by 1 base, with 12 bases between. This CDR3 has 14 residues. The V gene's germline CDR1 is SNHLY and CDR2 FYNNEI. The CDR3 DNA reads TGTGCCAGCAGCGCCGACAGCACGAACACTGAAGCTTTCTTT. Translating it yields CASSADSTNTEAFF.

CDR3 nucleotide sequence: TGCGCCAGCAGTCCCTCCCGGCCGGCCACTAGCACAGATACGCAGTATTTT. Translating gives CASSPSRPATSTDTQYF. V and J are TRBV23-1 and TRBJ2-3; the D is unclear. TRBV23-1 is placed among ORFs of uncertain function. V lost 4 bases to trimming and J lost 0 bases, with 17 bases between them. CDR3 length: 17 residues.

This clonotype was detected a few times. As DNA, the CDR3 is TGTGCCAGCAGCTTACGTCGTTCAGACATCAATCAGCCCCAGCATTTT. Translated, it gives CASSLRRSDINQPQHF. V gene TRBV7-2 combines with J gene TRBJ1-5, with D hard to call. V shed 2 bases and J shed 3 bases, with 14 bases lying between them. Germline V lookup: CDR1 SGHTA, CDR2 FQGNSA. The CDR3 runs to 16 residues.

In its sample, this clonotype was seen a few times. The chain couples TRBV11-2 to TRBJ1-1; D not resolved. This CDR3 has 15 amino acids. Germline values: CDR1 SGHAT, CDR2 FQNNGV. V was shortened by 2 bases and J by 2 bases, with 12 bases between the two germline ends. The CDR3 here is CASSLSAVLNTEAFF. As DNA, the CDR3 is TGTGCCAGCAGCTTAAGTGCAGTATTAAACACTGAAGCTTTCTTT.

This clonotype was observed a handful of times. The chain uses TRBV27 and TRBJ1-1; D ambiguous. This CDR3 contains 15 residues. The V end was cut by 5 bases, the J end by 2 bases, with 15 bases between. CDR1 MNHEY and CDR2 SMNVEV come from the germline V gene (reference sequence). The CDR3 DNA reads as TGTGCCAGCAGTCCGCCCCTGCAGGCTAACACTGAAGCTTTCTTT. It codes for CASSPPLQANTEAFF.

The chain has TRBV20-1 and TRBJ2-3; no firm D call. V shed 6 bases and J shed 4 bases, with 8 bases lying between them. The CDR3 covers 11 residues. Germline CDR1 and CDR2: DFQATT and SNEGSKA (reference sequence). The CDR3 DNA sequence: TGCAGTGCAGCTACCCCAGATACGCAGTATTTT. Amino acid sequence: CSAATPDTQYF.